The sequence of this T cell receptor beta chain was determined in a study of blood T cell repertoires in COVID-19. Between the trimmed V and J ends, which lost 4 bases and 1 base, there was a span of 11 bases. The CDR3 sequence is 14 residues long. Germline CDR1 and CDR2: SGDLS and YYNGEE. Assay: immunoSEQ multiplex PCR; the TCRdb copy retains only in-frame clones and omits some. There are about 150,000 clones in the sample; 75% to 85% occur only once, and around a tenth lies in the top ten. The clonotype originates from a woman aged 50 to 60 with acute or convalescent COVID-19. The sequenced sample was peripheral blood. This chain connects TRBV9 to TRBJ1-1, with a possible D match to TRBD1 (6 bases). This CDR3 is CASSQIQGNTEAFF. The CDR3 bases are TGTGCCAGCAGCCAAATACAGGGGAACACTGAAGCTTTCTTT.